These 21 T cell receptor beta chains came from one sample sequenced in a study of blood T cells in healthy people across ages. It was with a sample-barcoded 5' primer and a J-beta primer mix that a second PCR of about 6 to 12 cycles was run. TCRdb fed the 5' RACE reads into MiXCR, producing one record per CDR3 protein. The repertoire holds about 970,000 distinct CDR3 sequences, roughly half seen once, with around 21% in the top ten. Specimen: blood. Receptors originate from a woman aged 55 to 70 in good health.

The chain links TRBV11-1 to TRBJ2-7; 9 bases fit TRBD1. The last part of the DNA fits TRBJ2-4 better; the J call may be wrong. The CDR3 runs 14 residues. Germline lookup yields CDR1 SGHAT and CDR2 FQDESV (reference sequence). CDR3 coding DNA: TGTGCCAGCAGCTTAGGACAGGGGGGTGACATTCAGTACTTC. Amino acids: CASSLGQGGDIQYF.

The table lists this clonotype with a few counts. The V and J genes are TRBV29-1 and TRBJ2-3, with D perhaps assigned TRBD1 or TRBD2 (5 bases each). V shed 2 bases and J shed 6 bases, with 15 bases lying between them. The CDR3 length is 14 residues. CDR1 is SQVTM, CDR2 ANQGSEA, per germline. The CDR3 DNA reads TGCAGCGTTGAACTATCGGGGCGTGATGATACGCAGTATTTT. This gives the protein CSVELSGRDDTQYF.

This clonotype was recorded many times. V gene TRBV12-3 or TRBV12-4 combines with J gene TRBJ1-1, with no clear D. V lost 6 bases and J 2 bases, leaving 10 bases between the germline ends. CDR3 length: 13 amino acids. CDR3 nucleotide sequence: TGTGCCAGCAGCTTAAGGCTAAACACTGAAGCTTTCTTT. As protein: CASSLRLNTEAFF.

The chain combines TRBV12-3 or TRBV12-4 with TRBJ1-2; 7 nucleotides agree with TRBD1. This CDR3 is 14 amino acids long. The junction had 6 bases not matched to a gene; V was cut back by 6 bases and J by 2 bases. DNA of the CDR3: TGTGCCAGCAGGAACCCGGACAGGAACTATGGCTACACCTTC. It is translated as CASRNPDRNYGYTF.

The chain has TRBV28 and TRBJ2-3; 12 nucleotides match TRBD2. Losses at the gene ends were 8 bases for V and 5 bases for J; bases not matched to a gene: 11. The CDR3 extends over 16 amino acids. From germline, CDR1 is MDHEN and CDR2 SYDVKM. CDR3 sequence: CASAFRLAGVVDTQYF. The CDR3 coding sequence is TGTGCCAGCGCCTTTCGACTAGCGGGAGTGGTAGATACGCAGTATTTT.

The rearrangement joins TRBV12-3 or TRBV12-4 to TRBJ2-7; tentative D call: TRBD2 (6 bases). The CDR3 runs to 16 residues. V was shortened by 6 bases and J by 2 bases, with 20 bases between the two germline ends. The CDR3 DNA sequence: TGTGCCAGCAGCTCGAGGCGTAGCGGACTCCCCTACGAGCAGTACTTC. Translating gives CASSSRRSGLPYEQYF.

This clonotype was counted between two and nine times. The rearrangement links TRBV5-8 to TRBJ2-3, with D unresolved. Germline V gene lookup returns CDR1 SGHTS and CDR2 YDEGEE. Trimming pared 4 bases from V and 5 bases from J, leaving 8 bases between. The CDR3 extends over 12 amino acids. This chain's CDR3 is CASSRWGDTQYF. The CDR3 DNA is TGTGCCAGCAGCCGTTGGGGAGATACGCAGTATTTT.

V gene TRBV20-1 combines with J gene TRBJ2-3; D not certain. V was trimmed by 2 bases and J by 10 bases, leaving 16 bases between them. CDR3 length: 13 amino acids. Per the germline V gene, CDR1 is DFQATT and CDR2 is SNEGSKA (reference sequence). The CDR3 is CSARTPAGSSQYF. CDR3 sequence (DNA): TGCAGTGCTAGAACTCCAGCTGGATCTTCGCAGTATTTT.

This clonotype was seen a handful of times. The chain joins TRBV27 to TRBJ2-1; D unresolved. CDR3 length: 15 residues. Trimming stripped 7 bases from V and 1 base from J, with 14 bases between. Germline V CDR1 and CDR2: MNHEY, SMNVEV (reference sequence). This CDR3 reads CASTRALPSYNEQFF. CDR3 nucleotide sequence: TGTGCCAGCACCCGCGCCCTTCCGTCCTACAATGAGCAGTTCTTC.

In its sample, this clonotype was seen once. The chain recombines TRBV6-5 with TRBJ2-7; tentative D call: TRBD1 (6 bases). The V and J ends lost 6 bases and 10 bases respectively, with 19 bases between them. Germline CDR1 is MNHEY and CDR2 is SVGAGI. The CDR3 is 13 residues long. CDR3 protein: CASSIETGKVQYF. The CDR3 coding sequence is TGTGCCAGCAGCATCGAGACAGGAAAGGTACAGTACTTC.

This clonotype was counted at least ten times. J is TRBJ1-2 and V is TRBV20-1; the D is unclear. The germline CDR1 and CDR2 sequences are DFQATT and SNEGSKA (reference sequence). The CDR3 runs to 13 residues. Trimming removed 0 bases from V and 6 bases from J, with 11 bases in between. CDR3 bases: TGCAGTGCTAGAGATCGAGGTGACAATGGCTACACCTTC. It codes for CSARDRGDNGYTF.

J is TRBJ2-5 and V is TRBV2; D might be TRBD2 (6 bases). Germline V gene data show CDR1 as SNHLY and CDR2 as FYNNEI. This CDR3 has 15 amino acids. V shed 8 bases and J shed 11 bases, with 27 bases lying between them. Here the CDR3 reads CASLLSGSAHNEQYF. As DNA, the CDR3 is TGTGCCAGCCTACTGAGCGGGTCGGCACACAATGAGCAGTACTTC.

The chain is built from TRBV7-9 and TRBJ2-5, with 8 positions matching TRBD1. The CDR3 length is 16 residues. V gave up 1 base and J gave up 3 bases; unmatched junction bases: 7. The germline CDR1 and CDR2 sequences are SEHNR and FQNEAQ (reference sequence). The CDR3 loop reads CASSLVQGALEETQYF. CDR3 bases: TGTGCCAGCAGCTTAGTGCAGGGGGCCCTTGAAGAGACCCAGTACTTC. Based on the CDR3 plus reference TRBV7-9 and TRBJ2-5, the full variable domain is DTGVSQNPRHKITKRGQNVTFRCDPISEHNRLYWYRQTLGQGPEFLTYFQNEAQLEKSRLLSDRFSAERPKGSFSTLEIQRTEQGDSAMYLCASSLVQGALEETQYFGPGTRLLVL.

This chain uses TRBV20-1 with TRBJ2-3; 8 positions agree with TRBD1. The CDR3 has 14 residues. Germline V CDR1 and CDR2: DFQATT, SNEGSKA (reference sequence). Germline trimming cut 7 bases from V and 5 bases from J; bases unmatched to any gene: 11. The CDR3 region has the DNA TGCAGTGTCCCCCCCCAGGGGGCGCGAGATACGCAGTATTTT. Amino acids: CSVPPQGARDTQYF.

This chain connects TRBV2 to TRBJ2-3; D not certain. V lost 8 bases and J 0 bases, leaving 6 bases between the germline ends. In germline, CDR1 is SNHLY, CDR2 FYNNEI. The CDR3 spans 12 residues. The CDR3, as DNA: TGTGCCAGCGAGGCTAGCACAGATACGCAGTATTTT. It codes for CASEASTDTQYF.

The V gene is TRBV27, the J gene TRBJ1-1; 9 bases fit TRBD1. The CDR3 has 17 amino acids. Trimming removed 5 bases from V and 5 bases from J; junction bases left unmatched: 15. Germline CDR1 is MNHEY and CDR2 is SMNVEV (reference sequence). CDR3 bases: TGTGCCAGCAGTGCCACCGGGACAGGGTTTAAGGGGACTGAAGCTTTCTTT. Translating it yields CASSATGTGFKGTEAFF.

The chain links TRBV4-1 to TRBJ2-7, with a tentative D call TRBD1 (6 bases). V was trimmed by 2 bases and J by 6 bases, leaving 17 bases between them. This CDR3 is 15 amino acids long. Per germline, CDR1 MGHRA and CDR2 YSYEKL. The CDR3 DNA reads TGCGCCAGCAGCCAATCCACCGCCCTAGGGGGCGAGCAGTACTTC. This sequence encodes CASSQSTALGGEQYF.

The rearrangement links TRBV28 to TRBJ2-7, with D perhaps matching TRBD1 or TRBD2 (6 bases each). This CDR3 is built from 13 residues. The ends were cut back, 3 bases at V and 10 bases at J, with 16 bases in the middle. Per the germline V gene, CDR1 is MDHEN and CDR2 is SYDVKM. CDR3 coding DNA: TGTGCCAGCAGTTTTCCAGGGGAGGTAATTCAGTACTTC. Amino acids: CASSFPGEVIQYF.

The CDR3, as DNA: TGCAGCGGGCTAACAGGGGGTCCCACCGGGGAGCTGTTTTTT. It yields the protein CSGLTGGPTGELFF. The chain employs TRBV29-1 and TRBJ2-2; 8 nucleotides agree with TRBD1. J was trimmed by 4 bases and V by 7 bases; bases with no gene match: 8. The CDR3 covers 14 residues. Germline V gives CDR1 SQVTM, CDR2 ANQGSEA.

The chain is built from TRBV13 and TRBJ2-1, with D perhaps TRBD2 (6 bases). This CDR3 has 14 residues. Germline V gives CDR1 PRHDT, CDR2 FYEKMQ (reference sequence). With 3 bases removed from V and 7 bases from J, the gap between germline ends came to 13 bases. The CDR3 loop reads CASSLGGRGNEQFF. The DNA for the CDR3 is TGTGCCAGCAGCTTGGGGGGTAGGGGAAATGAGCAGTTCTTC.

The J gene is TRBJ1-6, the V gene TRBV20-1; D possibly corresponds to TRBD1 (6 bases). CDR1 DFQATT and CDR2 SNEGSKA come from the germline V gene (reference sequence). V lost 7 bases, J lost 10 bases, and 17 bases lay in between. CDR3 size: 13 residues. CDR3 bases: TGCAGTGTGCTCCCAGGGGTATTATCACCCCTCCACTTT. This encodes CSVLPGVLSPLHF.